This TCR beta chain stems from a study of CD8 T cells in Susac syndrome. RNA in amounts of roughly 0.5 to 1 ug was reverse transcribed with random hexamers. The CDR3 of TCR beta was amplified by immunoSEQ multiplex PCR across 54 Vbeta and 13 Jbeta. TCRdb reprocessed the immunoSEQ multiplex PCR reads with MiXCR, giving one entry per CDR3 protein. The sample includes around 150,000 distinct CDR3 sequences, about 95% of them seen just once. Germline V gene lookup returns CDR1 LNHNV and CDR2 YYDKDF (reference sequence). Trimming cost V 5 bases and J 0 bases, with 11 bases left between them. The CDR3 consists of 15 residues.

Sequencing was carried out using CD4+ T cells from PBMCs. The receptor was derived from a human donor with multiple sclerosis. The chain is built from TRBV15 and TRBJ2-1; no clear D. The CDR3 DNA is TGTGCCACCAGCCCACAGCCGACCTCCTACAATGAGCAGTTCTTC. This translates into CATSPQPTSYNEQFF.